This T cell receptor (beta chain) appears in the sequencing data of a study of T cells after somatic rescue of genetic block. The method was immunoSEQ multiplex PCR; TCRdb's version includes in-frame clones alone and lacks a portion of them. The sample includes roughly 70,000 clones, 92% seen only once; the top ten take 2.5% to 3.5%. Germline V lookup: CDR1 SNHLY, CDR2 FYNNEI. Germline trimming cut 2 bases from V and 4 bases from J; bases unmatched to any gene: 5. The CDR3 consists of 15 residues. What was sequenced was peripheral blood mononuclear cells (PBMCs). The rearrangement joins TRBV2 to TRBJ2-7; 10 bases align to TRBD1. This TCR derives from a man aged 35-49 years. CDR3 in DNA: TGTGCCAGCAGTGAAAGTAGGACAGGGGGGTACGAGCAGTACTTC. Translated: CASSESRTGGYEQYF.